The rows below give T cell receptor beta chains drawn from one sample of a study of beta chain features in type 1 diabetes. The repertoire was sequenced with immunoSEQ multiplex PCR; TCRdb's copy has only in-frame clones and lacks some. Altogether some 700,000 clones are present, 13% being singletons, with the ten largest covering 0.022%. The source material was naive CD4+ T cells from blood. Receptors were obtained from a man aged 18 to 29 with type 1 diabetes. CDR3s include the opening cysteine and the closing phenylalanine or tryptophan. The D gene is left open where the match is weak. Not every row has a clone size; where given, it reads once, few, many or a size class.

j_call clone_size d_call v_call cdr3_aa cdr3_nt
TRBJ2-4 many TRBD2 TRBV28 CASSLSGLGFDIQYF TGTGCCAGCAGTTTATCGGGACTAGGTTTTGACATTCAGTACTTC
TRBJ2-7 . TRBD1 TRBV6-1 CASSEPGTASYEQYF TGTGCCAGCAGTGAGCCCGGGACAGCCTCCTACGAGCAGTACTTC
TRBJ2-5 . . TRBV2 CASSPRPRETQYF TGTGCCAGCAGCCCCAGGCCTAGAGAGACCCAGTACTTC
TRBJ2-1 . . TRBV11-3 CASSTGLQPSEQFF TGTGCCAGCAGCACGGGACTCCAACCCAGTGAGCAGTTCTTC
TRBJ1-5 . TRBD1 TRBV30 CAWSIRTGKSNQPQHF TGTGCCTGGAGTATCAGGACAGGGAAGAGCAATCAGCCCCAGCATTTT
TRBJ2-7 few TRBD2 TRBV28 CASSSPGGGESSYEQYF TGTGCCAGCAGCTCCCCGGGGGGAGGAGAAAGCTCCTACGAGCAGTACTTC
TRBJ2-1 few TRBD2 TRBV28 CASSYPIAGGLVLYNEQFF TGTGCCAGCAGTTACCCGATAGCGGGGGGGCTCGTACTCTACAATGAGCAGTTCTTC
TRBJ1-5 . TRBD1 TRBV7-9 CASSLGTGDYNQPQHF TGTGCCAGCAGCTTAGGGACAGGGGACTACAATCAGCCCCAGCATTTT
TRBJ2-1 . TRBD2 TRBV27 CASSPRRGGDEQFF TGTGCCAGCAGTCCCCGGCGGGGGGGCGATGAGCAGTTCTTC
TRBJ1-2 few TRBD1 TRBV30 CASWSRGQGYTF TGTGCCTCCTGGTCCAGGGGGCAAGGCTACACCTTC
TRBJ2-5 . . TRBV29-1 CSVEGGGETQYF TGCAGCGTTGAGGGCGGAGGGGAGACCCAGTACTTC
TRBJ2-5 . TRBD1 TRBV30 CAWVGQFQETQYF TGTGCCTGGGTGGGACAGTTTCAAGAGACCCAGTACTTC
TRBJ2-1 . . TRBV2 CASSQTKQFF TGTGCCAGCTCCCAGACCAAGCAGTTCTTC
TRBJ2-2 . TRBD1 TRBV5-1 CASSSWTGDTGELFF TGCGCCAGCAGCTCATGGACAGGGGACACCGGGGAGCTGTTTTTT
TRBJ2-1 few . TRBV6-5 CASLSLGGNEQFF TGTGCCAGCCTCTCTCTCGGCGGTAATGAGCAGTTCTTC
TRBJ1-1 few . TRBV9 CASSVDSLNTEAFF TGTGCCAGCAGCGTGGACAGTTTGAACACTGAAGCTTTCTTT
TRBJ1-1 few TRBD1 TRBV7-3 CASSLDRENTEAFF TGTGCCAGCAGCTTGGACAGGGAGAACACTGAAGCTTTCTTT
TRBJ2-4 few . TRBV6-5 CASSYTGPPWGNIQYF TGTGCCAGCAGTTACACGGGACCTCCCTGGGGAAACATTCAGTACTTC
TRBJ1-2 . . TRBV18 CASSPSDGGYTF TGTGCCAGCTCACCATCCGACGGTGGCTACACCTTC
TRBJ2-5 . . TRBV5-1 CASSRDLYQETQYF TGCGCCAGCAGCCGAGACTTGTACCAAGAGACCCAGTACTTC
TRBJ2-3 few . TRBV28 CASSLIGADTQYF TGTGCCAGCAGTTTGATAGGAGCAGATACGCAGTATTTT
TRBJ2-5 . . TRBV28 CASRDWASRNQETQYF TGTGCCAGCCGTGACTGGGCGAGTAGGAACCAAGAGACCCAGTACTTC
TRBJ1-1 . . TRBV9 CASSVLTENTEAFF TGTGCCAGCAGCGTTCTGACAGAGAACACTGAAGCTTTCTTT
TRBJ2-1 . . TRBV7-3 CASSVRLGGYNEQFF TGTGCCAGCAGCGTCAGACTAGGGGGCTACAATGAGCAGTTCTTC
TRBJ1-5 . TRBD1 TRBV29-1 CSVGTGTKNQPQHF TGCAGCGTCGGGACAGGGACAAAGAACCAGCCCCAGCATTTT
TRBJ1-4 few . TRBV29-1 CSVTSPTNEKLFF TGCAGCGTCACCAGCCCAACTAATGAAAAACTGTTTTTT
TRBJ1-1 few . TRBV6-6 CASTQLGTEAFF TGTGCCAGCACCCAGCTGGGAACTGAAGCTTTCTTT
TRBJ2-3 few . TRBV6-6 CASSYSGDTQYF TGTGCCAGCAGTTACAGCGGAGATACGCAGTATTTT
TRBJ2-3 . . TRBV6-1 CASSRRGDTQYF TGTGCCAGCAGCCGACGGGGGGATACGCAGTATTTT
TRBJ2-7 few . TRBV7-9 CASSLLGGNEQYF TGTGCCAGCAGCTTACTTGGGGGGAACGAGCAGTACTTC
TRBJ2-5 . . TRBV7-9 CASSLNGEETQYF TGTGCCAGCAGCTTAAACGGAGAGGAGACCCAGTACTTC
TRBJ1-2 few TRBD1 TRBV25-1 CASSPWTGDQNDYTF TGTGCCAGCAGTCCCTGGACAGGGGACCAAAACGACTACACCTTC
TRBJ1-3 . . TRBV30 CAWTVGPGNTIYF TGTGCCTGGACGGTTGGACCTGGAAACACCATATATTTT
TRBJ1-2 few TRBD1 TRBV6-6 CASSSPRGSNYGYTF TGTGCCAGCAGCTCCCCCAGGGGGTCCAACTATGGCTACACCTTC
TRBJ2-1 few TRBD2 TRBV19 CASSIRSGTSSYNEQFF TGTGCCAGTAGTATCCGTAGCGGGACAAGCTCCTACAATGAGCAGTTCTTC